Described below is a single TCR beta chain sequence and its context. The antigen remains undetermined. The sample belongs to a study of CD8+CD57+ T cells in acquired aplastic anemia. About the research overall: Sorting CD4+ and CD8+ cells gave DNA averaging about 3.2 ug. Study results and caveats: With respect to CD8+ Simpson's diversity, patients and controls did not differ significantly. Found in both controls and patients were twenty-nine CD8+ CDR3 sequences.

Unmatched junction bases numbered 8, after V lost 3 bases and J lost 8 bases. CDR1 and CDR2 from the germline V gene are WSHSY and SAAADI. The CDR3 extends over 16 amino acids. Genomic DNA provided the template from which TCR beta VDJ and CDR3 profiles were obtained. Using its own MiXCR run on the reads, TCRdb lists one record per CDR3 protein. The table lists 200,000 or so distinct CDR3 sequences, around 66% of them singletons. The TCR originated in a human donor with severe aplastic anemia or a healthy control (not recorded which). The specimen sequenced was sorted CD4+, CD8+, or CD8+CD57+ T cells (not recorded which) from PBMCs. The genes are TRBV10-2 and TRBJ2-1; 12 bases match TRBD2. CDR3 sequence: CASSDAGTSGYYEQFF. For the CDR3, the DNA is TGCGCCAGCAGTGATGCCGGGACTAGCGGGTACTATGAGCAGTTCTTC.